This TCR beta chain is from a study of shared T cell receptors in the human thymus. Clones were read by immunoSEQ multiplex PCR, and TCRdb kept only the in-frame ones, dropping some. The table has 600,000 to 900,000 clones, roughly 88% seen once. Germline CDR1 reads LGHNA; CDR2 reads YSLEER. V dropped 1 base and J dropped 4; count of bases not matched to a gene: 5. The CDR3 consists of 15 residues. A further study also used this sample, focusing on human thymus T cells. That study adds: There were highly overlapping thymic repertoires among unrelated individuals, as related research reported.

Sequenced material: thymocytes. The rearrangement links TRBV4-3 to TRBJ1-2, with 8 bases that match TRBD1. This TCR came from a girl in the first two years of life with a congenital heart defect. CDR3 sequence (DNA): TGCGCCAGCAGCCAAGGACAGGGGAGAGGCTATGGCTACACCTTC. Encoded protein: CASSQGQGRGYGYTF.